This entry describes one T cell receptor beta chain. The record originates from a study of blood T cells in healthy people across ages. A second PCR, run for roughly 7 to 11 cycles, used a sample-barcoded 5' primer plus a J-beta primer mix. One entry per CDR3 protein, called by TCRdb with MiXCR from the 5' RACE reads. Seen here are 600,000 to 1,000,000 distinct CDR3 sequences, 20% to 30% observed once, and the top ten hold approximately 3.7%. The germline V gene has CDR1 SQVTM and CDR2 ANQGSEA. V dropped 7 bases and J dropped 0; count of bases not matched to a gene: 14. The CDR3 loop spans 16 amino acids. These data are also associated with another study on T cells of mothers and their children. That paper notes: Mothers and children who were related shared slightly more overlap than unrelated pairs, but not significantly more.

Sequencing used blood. V gene TRBV29-1 combines with J gene TRBJ2-7; TRBD1 agrees at 8 bases. The sequence derives from a boy between 10 and 17 years old in good health. As DNA, the CDR3 is TGCAGCGCCGATCTGCGACGGACAGGGAGCTCCTACGAGCAGTACTTC. This translates into CSADLRRTGSSYEQYF.